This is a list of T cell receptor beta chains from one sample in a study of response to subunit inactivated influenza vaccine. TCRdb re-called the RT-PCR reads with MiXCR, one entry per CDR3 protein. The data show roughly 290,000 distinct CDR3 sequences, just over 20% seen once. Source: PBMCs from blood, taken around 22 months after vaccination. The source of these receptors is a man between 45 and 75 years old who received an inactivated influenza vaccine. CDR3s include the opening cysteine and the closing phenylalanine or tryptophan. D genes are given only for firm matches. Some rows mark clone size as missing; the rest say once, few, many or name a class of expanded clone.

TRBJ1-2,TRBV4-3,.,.,TGCGCCAGCAGCCAAGATCGCAGAGGGGACTATGGCTACACCTTC,CASSQDRRGDYGYTF
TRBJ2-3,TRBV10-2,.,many,TGCGCCAGCAGTGAAACCCCGGACCTTCCAGATACGCAGTATTTT,CASSETPDLPDTQYF
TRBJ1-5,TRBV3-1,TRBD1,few,TGTGCCAGCAGCCAACCGGGACAGGGTGCGCCCCAGCATTTT,CASSQPGQGAPQHF
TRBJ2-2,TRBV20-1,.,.,TGCAGTGCTGGCCGGCAGGGGTGGCTAACCGGGGAGCTGTTTTTT,CSAGRQGWLTGELFF
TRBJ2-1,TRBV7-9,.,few,TGTGCCAGCAGCTTTCCAGGGAGCAATGAGCAGTTCTTC,CASSFPGSNEQFF
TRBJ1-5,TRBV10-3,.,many,TGTGCCATCAGTGCACAGGGAGGGGATCAGCCCCAGCATTTT,CAISAQGGDQPQHF
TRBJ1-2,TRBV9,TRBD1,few,TGTGCCAGCAGCGTAGGATCACAGGGGGAAATTTATGGCTACACCTTC,CASSVGSQGEIYGYTF
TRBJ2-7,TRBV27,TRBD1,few,TGTGCCAGCAGTTTATGGGACAGGCTCGGCGAGCAGTACTTC,CASSLWDRLGEQYF
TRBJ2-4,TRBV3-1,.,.,TGTGCCAGCAGTCCGAGACCGACGGTAGCCAAAAACATTCAGTACTTC,CASSPRPTVAKNIQYF
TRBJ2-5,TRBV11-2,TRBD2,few,TGTGCCAGCAGCTTAGGGGCTAGCGGGGGCCAAGAGACCCAGTACTTC,CASSLGASGGQETQYF
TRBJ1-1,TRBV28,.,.,TGTGCCAGCAGTGAAAGGGATTTGAGGACTGAAGCTTTCTTT,CASSERDLRTEAFF
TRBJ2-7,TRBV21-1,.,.,TGTGCCAGCAGCAAAGTAGCCAGGTCGGGCCCCGGGACAACCTACGAGCAGTACTTC,CASSKVARSGPGTTYEQYF
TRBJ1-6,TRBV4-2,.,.,TGTGCCAGCAGCCAACCAGGAACCCATTCACCCCTCCACTTT,CASSQPGTHSPLHF
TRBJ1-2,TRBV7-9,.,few,TGTGCCAGCAGCCCCCAGGGGCTGTTGAGTGGCTACACCTTC,CASSPQGLLSGYTF
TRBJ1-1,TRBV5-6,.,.,TGTGCCAGCAGCCGAACCCCCGGACACGAAGCTTTCTTT,CASSRTPGHEAFF
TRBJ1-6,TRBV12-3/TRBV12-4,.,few,TGTGCCAGCAGCCAGGGACTCAGCTTATCACCCCTCCACTTT,CASSQGLSLSPLHF
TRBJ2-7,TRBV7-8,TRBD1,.,TGTGCCAGCAGCTTAGTACCAGGACAGGGCTACGAGCAGTACTTC,CASSLVPGQGYEQYF
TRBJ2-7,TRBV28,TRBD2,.,TGTGCCAGCAGGCACCATGACCCTTGGGGGGGGAAGACCTACGAGCAGTACTTC,CASRHHDPWGGKTYEQYF
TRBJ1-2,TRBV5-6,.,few,TGTGCCAGCAGCTTGCGGGCGGCTGGCTACACCTTC,CASSLRAAGYTF
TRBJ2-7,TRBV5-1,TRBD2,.,TGCGCCAGCAGCTTGGGCCCCGGGACTAGTACCTACGAGCAGTACTTC,CASSLGPGTSTYEQYF
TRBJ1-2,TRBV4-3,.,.,TGCGCCAGCAGCCAAGGTGCCGGGGGAACCTATGGCTACACCTTC,CASSQGAGGTYGYTF
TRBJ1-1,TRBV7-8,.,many,TGTGCCAGCAGCGGAGGCGTTGGGTGGCAGAGGAACACTGAAGCTTTCTTT,CASSGGVGWQRNTEAFF
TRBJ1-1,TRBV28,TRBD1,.,TGTGCCAGCGGTTATCAGGGGGAGACTGAAGCTTTCTTT,CASGYQGETEAFF
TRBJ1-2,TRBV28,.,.,TGTGCCAGCAGTTTGGGTCGGGGGCGCGACTATGGCTACACCTTC,CASSLGRGRDYGYTF
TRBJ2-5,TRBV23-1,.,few,TGCGCCAGCAGTCGGGTTCGTAAACACCCGAAAGAGACCCAGTACTTC,CASSRVRKHPKETQYF
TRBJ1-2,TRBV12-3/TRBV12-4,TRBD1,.,TGTGCCAGCAGTGCCGGGACAGAGTATGGCTACACCTTC,CASSAGTEYGYTF
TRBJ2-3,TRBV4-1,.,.,TGCGCCAGCAGACCGACAGGACCAACCCGCACAGATACGCAGTATTTT,CASRPTGPTRTDTQYF
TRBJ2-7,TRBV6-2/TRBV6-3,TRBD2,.,TGTGCCAGCAGTGACCCCGGACTAGATATTTTTGACGAGCAGTACTTC,CASSDPGLDIFDEQYF
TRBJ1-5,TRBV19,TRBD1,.,TGTGCCAGTAGTAGACGGACAGGTGGAGACAATCAGCCCCAGCATTTT,CASSRRTGGDNQPQHF
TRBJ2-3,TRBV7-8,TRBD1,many,TGTGCCAGCAGCTCCCTGAGGGGGCCAGATACGCAGTATTTT,CASSSLRGPDTQYF
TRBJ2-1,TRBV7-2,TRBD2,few,TGTGCCAGCAGCGGCAGACTAGCGGGATCGGATTCCTATGAGCAGTTCTTC,CASSGRLAGSDSYEQFF
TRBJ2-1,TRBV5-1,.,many,TGCGCCAGCAGCTTGGGGGGATATGGCTACAATGAGCAGTTCTTC,CASSLGGYGYNEQFF
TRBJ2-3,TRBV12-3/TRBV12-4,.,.,TGTGCCAGCAGTTACGGCCAGGCGAGCACAGATACGCAGTATTTT,CASSYGQASTDTQYF
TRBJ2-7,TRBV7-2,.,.,TGTGCCCGCAACCTACTGGGCTCTGCAAGATCCTACGAGCAGTACTTC,CARNLLGSARSYEQYF
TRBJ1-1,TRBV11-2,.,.,TGTGCCAGCAGCTCCTCGGGGGGGTGGAACACTGAAGCTTTCTTT,CASSSSGGWNTEAFF
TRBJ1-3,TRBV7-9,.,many,TGTGCCAGCGCTCGTTCCGGGACACCCGCCTACACCATATATTTT,CASARSGTPAYTIYF
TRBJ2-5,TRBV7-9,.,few,TGTGCCAGCAGCTTAGGCCCGTACCAAGAGACCCAGTACTTC,CASSLGPYQETQYF
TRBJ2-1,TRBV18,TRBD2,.,TGTGCCAGCTCACCACAGGTACTAGCGGGAGCACGGGATGAGCAGTTCTTC,CASSPQVLAGARDEQFF
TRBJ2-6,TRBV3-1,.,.,TGTGCCAGCAGCCAAGATGAGTTGTCTGGGGCCAACGTCCTGACTTTC,CASSQDELSGANVLTF
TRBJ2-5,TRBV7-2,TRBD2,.,TGTGCCAGCAGCTCTAATGCGGGAGCAGAGACCCAGTACTTC,CASSSNAGAETQYF
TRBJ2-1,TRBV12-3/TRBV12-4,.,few,TGTGCCAGCAGTTTATTCGTCGATGAGCAGTTCTTC,CASSLFVDEQFF
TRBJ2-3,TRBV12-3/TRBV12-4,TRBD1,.,TGTGCCAGCAGCCCCGACAGGGGTGGCACAGATACGCAGTATTTT,CASSPDRGGTDTQYF
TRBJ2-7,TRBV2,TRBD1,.,TGTGCCAGCAATTCACCAGACAGGGTTTTTCACGAGCAGTACTTC,CASNSPDRVFHEQYF
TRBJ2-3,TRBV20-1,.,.,TGCAGTGCTACGACCAGCGGAGGGGCCATTGACACGCAGTATTTT,CSATTSGGAIDTQYF
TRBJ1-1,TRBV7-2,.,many,TGTGCCAGCAGCCCCGGGACGGGGAGAGCTTTCTTT,CASSPGTGRAFF
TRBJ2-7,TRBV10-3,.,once,TGTGCCACCCGGCCTGAGACAAACTCCTACGAGCAGTACTTC,CATRPETNSYEQYF
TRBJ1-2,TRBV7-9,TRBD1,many,TGTGCCAGCAGCTTATTCTATCCTGGACAGGGTCGAGGCTACACCTTC,CASSLFYPGQGRGYTF
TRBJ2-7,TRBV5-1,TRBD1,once,TGCGCCAGCAGCTCCCATGCTTATGGACAGGGGTATGAGCAGTACTTC,CASSSHAYGQGYEQYF
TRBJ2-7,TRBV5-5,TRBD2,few,TGTGCCAGCAGTCAGATGGTAGCGGGAGGATCCGAGCAGTACTTC,CASSQMVAGGSEQYF
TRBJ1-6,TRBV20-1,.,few,TGCAGTGCTAGAGATAGGTACAATCTTTCACCCCTCCACTTT,CSARDRYNLSPLHF
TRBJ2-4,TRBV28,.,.,TGTGCCAGCAGTTTTACAAATTTGTTCAAAAACATTCAGTACTTC,CASSFTNLFKNIQYF
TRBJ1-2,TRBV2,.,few,TGTGCCAGCACAGGGGCGGCTGGCTACACCTTC,CASTGAAGYTF
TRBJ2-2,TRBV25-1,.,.,TGTGCCAGCAGGGAACTCCACCAGGACACCGGGGAGCTGTTTTTT,CASRELHQDTGELFF
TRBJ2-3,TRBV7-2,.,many,TGTGCCAGCAGCTTAGCGGGGGGCCCCCCAGATACGCAGTATTTT,CASSLAGGPPDTQYF
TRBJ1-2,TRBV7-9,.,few,TGTGCCAGCAGCTTAGAACTCGGCCCTGGCTACACCTTC,CASSLELGPGYTF